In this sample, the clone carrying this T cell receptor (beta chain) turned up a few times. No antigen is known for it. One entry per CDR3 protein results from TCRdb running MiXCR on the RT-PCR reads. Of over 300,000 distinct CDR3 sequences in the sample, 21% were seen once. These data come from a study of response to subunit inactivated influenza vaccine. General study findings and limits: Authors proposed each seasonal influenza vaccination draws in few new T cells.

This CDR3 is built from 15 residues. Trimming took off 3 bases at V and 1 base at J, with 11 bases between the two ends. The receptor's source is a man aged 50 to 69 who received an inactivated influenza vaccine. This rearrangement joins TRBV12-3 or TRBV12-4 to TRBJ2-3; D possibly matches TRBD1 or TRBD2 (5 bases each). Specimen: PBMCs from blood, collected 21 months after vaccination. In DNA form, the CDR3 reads TGTGCCAGCAGTTTTTCTTTGGGGGGCACAGATACGCAGTATTTT. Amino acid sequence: CASSFSLGGTDTQYF.